These T cell receptor beta chains were read from a single sample in a study of CD8+CD57+ T cells in acquired aplastic anemia. Via MiXCR, TCRdb re-called the reads, giving one row per CDR3 protein. The data show over 250,000 distinct CDR3 sequences, roughly 61% seen once. Sequencing input: sorted CD4+, CD8+, or CD8+CD57+ T cells (not recorded which) from PBMCs. The receptors were sampled from a human donor with aplastic anemia. CDR3s leave out the opening cysteine and the closing phenylalanine or tryptophan. D genes are given only for firm matches.

.	TRBV19	TRBJ2-1	ASSPPVGEQF
.	TRBV19	TRBJ1-6	ASSNPPSDSPLH
.	TRBV5-1	TRBJ2-7	ASSPAGTLYEQY
.	TRBV7-6	TRBJ2-2	ASSAGRNTGELF
TRBD1	TRBV18	TRBJ2-7	ASSPPWGQGTYEQY
.	TRBV19	TRBJ2-7	ASSMRLYLPYEQY
TRBD1	TRBV10-3	TRBJ2-7	AIRGTGSDEQY
.	TRBV9	TRBJ2-3	ASSVGVNRGWEDTQY
TRBD1	TRBV5-1	TRBJ1-2	ASSLGQLYGYT
TRBD1	TRBV29-1	TRBJ1-1	SVEGQGT
TRBD1	TRBV11-1	TRBJ2-7	ASSLAGQGIEQY
.	TRBV6-5	TRBJ2-1	ARGNYNEQF